Each of the 14 T cell receptor beta chains below was sequenced from the same sample in a study of blood T cell repertoires in COVID-19. Libraries were prepared by immunoSEQ multiplex PCR; TCRdb keeps only in-frame clonotypes and omits some of them. The sample records roughly 180,000 clones, 79% being singletons. Sequencing used peripheral blood. The receptors shown here come from a man aged 55 to 70 with active or convalescent COVID-19.

The rearrangement joins TRBV5-5 to TRBJ2-1; 7 positions agree with TRBD2. The CDR3 covers 15 residues. Germline V gives CDR1 SGHKS, CDR2 YYEKEE (reference sequence). V was pared by 0 bases and J by 9 bases, with 9 bases of the junction left unmatched. CDR3 nucleotide sequence: TGTGCCAGCAGCTTGGGGACGGGAGGTTTTGCTGAGCAGTTCTTC. Amino acids: CASSLGTGGFAEQFF. Full variable domain (missing parts from reference TRBV5-5 and TRBJ2-1): DAGVTQSPTHLIKTRGQQVTLRCSPISGHKSVSWYQQVLGQGPQFIFQYYEKEERGRGNFPDRFSARQFPNYSSELNVNALLLGDSALYLCASSLGTGGFAEQFFGPGTRLTVL.

This clone has only one observation. The chain recombines TRBV9 with TRBJ2-7; 8 nucleotides align to TRBD2. Germline CDR1 reads SGDLS; CDR2 reads YYNGEE. CDR3 length equals 14 residues. Trimming took 4 bases from V and 4 from J; bases not matched to a gene: 7. The CDR3 sequence: CASSRGGMEYEQYF. The CDR3 region has the DNA TGTGCCAGCAGCCGGGGGGGAATGGAGTACGAGCAGTACTTC.

J is TRBJ1-2 and V is TRBV4-3; 7 bases align to TRBD1. The V and J ends lost 4 bases and 6 bases, in that order; junction bases with no gene match: 11. Germline-derived CDR1 and CDR2 are LGHNA and YSLEER. The CDR3 contains 15 residues. The chain's CDR3 is CASSPGVGGRDGYTF. The CDR3 nucleotides are TGCGCCAGCAGCCCGGGAGTAGGGGGCAGGGATGGCTACACCTTC.

The rearrangement joins TRBV20-1 to TRBJ2-7; D is perhaps TRBD2 (7 bases). The CDR3 consists of 13 residues. Per germline, CDR1 DFQATT and CDR2 SNEGSKA (reference sequence). The V and J ends lost 3 bases and 7 bases respectively, with 16 bases between them. CDR3 DNA: TGCAGTGCTAGTAATCGGGGGGCGTGGGAGCAGTACTTC. It codes for CSASNRGAWEQYF.

This rearrangement joins TRBV19 to TRBJ2-5; tentative D call: TRBD2 (6 bases). The ends were cut back, 6 bases at V and 5 bases at J, with 16 bases in the middle. This CDR3 is built from 14 residues. The V gene's germline CDR1 is LNHDA and CDR2 SQIVND (reference sequence). The CDR3 DNA reads TGTGCCAGTAGCGGGACTGTCGAACAGGAGACCCAGTACTTC. Its translation is CASSGTVEQETQYF.

The chain joins TRBV29-1 to TRBJ2-4; a possible D gene is TRBD1 (7 bases). CDR3 size: 15 residues. CDR1 SQVTM and CDR2 ANQGSEA come from the germline V gene. V was clipped by 3 bases and J by 12 bases, with 24 bases between them. The CDR3 nucleotides are TGCAGCGTTGAGGTTTGGGGGCCAGGGGGGAATCCTCAGTACTTC. It is translated as CSVEVWGPGGNPQYF.

The DNA of the CDR3 is TGTGCCAGCTCTTACTCCTACGAGCAGTACTTC. It encodes CASSYSYEQYF. V and J are TRBV12-3 or TRBV12-4 and TRBJ2-7; unclear D gene. This CDR3 has 11 residues. V was pared by 8 bases and J by 0 bases, with 5 bases between.

The chain has TRBV25-1 and TRBJ1-4; 8 bases are shared with TRBD1. The CDR3 is made up of 14 amino acids. Germline V gene data show CDR1 as MGHDK and CDR2 as SYGVNS. Germline trimming cut 1 base from V and 8 bases from J; bases unmatched to any gene: 3. This chain's CDR3 is CASSEFRGHEKLFF. In DNA form, the CDR3 reads TGTGCCAGCAGTGAATTCAGGGGGCACGAAAAACTGTTTTTT.

The chain carries TRBV28 and TRBJ1-5, with D tentatively TRBD1 (6 bases). CDR3 length equals 15 residues. The V gene lost 1 base and the J gene lost 1 base, with 8 bases spanning the gap. Germline V gene lookup returns CDR1 MDHEN and CDR2 SYDVKM. CDR3: CASSLYGQSNQPQHF. The CDR3 nucleotides read TGTGCCAGCAGTTTATACGGACAGAGCAATCAGCCCCAGCATTTT. Based on the CDR3 plus reference TRBV28 and TRBJ1-5, the full variable domain is DVKVTQSSRYLVKRTGEKVFLECVQDMDHENMFWYRQDPGLGLRLIYFSYDVKMKEKGDIPEGYSVSREKKERFSLILESASTNQTSMYLCASSLYGQSNQPQHFGDGTRLSIL.

The chain recombines TRBV9 with TRBJ2-1; tentative D call: TRBD2 (5 bases). The V gene lost 0 bases and the J gene lost 12 bases, with 19 bases spanning the gap. Germline assignment: CDR1 SGDLS and CDR2 YYNGEE. The CDR3 runs to 15 residues. For the CDR3, the DNA is TGTGCCAGCAGCGTAGCTTTGAGGGTTGGACTGCCGCAGTTCTTC. Amino acids: CASSVALRVGLPQFF.

The chain joins TRBV7-3 to TRBJ2-1, with 8 positions matching TRBD2. CDR1 and CDR2 (germline): SGHTA, FQGTGA. V lost 2 bases and J lost 7; bases outside the gene matches: 4. The CDR3 sequence is 14 residues long. Here the CDR3 reads CASSLAGGKNEQFF. The CDR3 nucleotides read TGTGCCAGCAGCTTAGCGGGAGGCAAGAATGAGCAGTTCTTC.

The chain employs TRBV4-3 and TRBJ2-1; TRBD2 matches 9 bases. The CDR3 spans 18 residues. V lost 0 bases and J lost 8; bases outside the gene matches: 14. Germline V gene sequence: CDR1 LGHNA, CDR2 YSLEER. Here the CDR3 DNA reads TGCGCCAGCAGCCAAGATCTTATAGCTAGCGGGAAGGCCTATGAGCAGTTCTTC. It encodes CASSQDLIASGKAYEQFF.

The J gene is TRBJ2-3, the V gene TRBV14, with 7 nucleotides matching TRBD1. There are 15 residues in the CDR3. J gave up 3 bases and V 4 bases, and 7 bases lay outside the gene matches. From germline, CDR1 is SGHDN and CDR2 FVKESK. The CDR3 nucleotides read TGTGCCAGCAGCCTTCAAAGGGGGCTGACAGATACGCAGTATTTT. Its protein product is CASSLQRGLTDTQYF.

V and J are TRBV28 and TRBJ1-4; 7 bases are a match to TRBD1. Unmatched junction bases numbered 10, after V lost 7 bases and J lost 8 bases. The CDR3 consists of 14 residues. Germline lookup yields CDR1 MDHEN and CDR2 SYDVKM. CDR3 sequence (DNA): TGTGCCAGCATCGACGGAGGGGGCAGGGAAAAACTGTTTTTT. As protein: CASIDGGGREKLFF.